A single count supports the clone carrying this T cell receptor (beta chain). How the authors handled the data: Estimated nucleated cell counts came from reference gene primer amplification. TCRdb keeps only in-frame clones here, not all; method: immunoSEQ multiplex PCR. V and J calls and clone size are given by that table; D and trimming were obtained from the DNA. Among about 140,000 clones, over 70% were seen once, and the ten largest hold about 4%. These data originate in a study of blood T cell repertoires in COVID-19. In the study overall: T cells, B-cell-depleted T cells, or PBMCs provided the cDNA or gDNA that served as material.

Deletions cut 4 bases from V and 3 bases from J, with 18 bases between. The germline gives CDR1 GTSNPN, CDR2 SVGIG (reference sequence). This CDR3 comprises 15 residues. The sequenced sample consisted of peripheral blood. The receptor was derived from a man aged 70 or older who had recovered from COVID-19. The V and J genes are TRBV30 and TRBJ1-2; tentatively, D is TRBD1 (5 bases). CDR3 sequence reads: CAWTKPPGGDYGYTF. In nucleotides, the CDR3 is TGTGCCTGGACCAAGCCACCCGGGGGTGACTATGGCTACACCTTC.